This paragraph covers one T cell receptor beta chain sequence. The sample comes from a study of shared clonotypes between healthy human individuals. TCRdb keeps only in-frame clones here, not all; method: immunoSEQ multiplex PCR. The sample consists of about 1.5 million clones, around 98% of them appearing once. CDR1 and CDR2 (germline): DFQATT, SNEGSKA (reference sequence). The V end was cut by 6 bases, the J end by 2 bases, with 8 bases between. CDR3 size: 11 residues. Sequences were obtained from naive CD4+ T cells sorted from blood. Noted subset: CD45RA+ positively selected. The source is a man younger than 45 in good health. The chain is built from TRBV20-1 and TRBJ2-7, with D unclear. DNA for the CDR3: TGCAGTGCGGGAAATCCCTACGAGCAGTACTTC. This translates into CSAGNPYEQYF.